The rows below give T cell receptor beta chains drawn from one sample of a study of blood T cell repertoires in COVID-19. Repertoires were generated with immunoSEQ multiplex PCR, while TCRdb's copy carries only in-frame clones and drops some. Altogether over 200,000 clones are present, 65% to 90% being singletons, with the ten largest covering 5.1%. Material: peripheral blood. The receptors derive from a human donor in a cohort sampled during active COVID-19. CDR3s include the opening cysteine and the closing phenylalanine or tryptophan. Fields, in order: CDR3 protein, CDR3 DNA, clone size, J gene, CDR3 length, V gene, D gene. The D gene is left open where the match is weak. Only part of the rows carry a size: once, few, many, or a class if the clone is expanded.

CDR3aa: CASSAPGVSTDTQYF
CDR3nt: TGTGCCAGCAGCGCCCCCGGGGTCAGCACAGATACGCAGTATTTT
abundance: once
j_gene: TRBJ2-3
len: 15
v_gene: TRBV9
d_gene: -

CDR3aa: CASSGGRREETGANVLTF
CDR3nt: TGTGCCAGCAGCGGGGGGCGGCGGGAGGAGACTGGGGCCAACGTCCTGACTTTC
abundance: few
j_gene: TRBJ2-6
len: 18
v_gene: TRBV9
d_gene: TRBD2

CDR3aa: CASRRTGGRTYEQYF
CDR3nt: TGTGCCAGCAGACGGACAGGGGGAAGGACCTACGAGCAGTACTTC
abundance: once
j_gene: TRBJ2-7
len: 15
v_gene: TRBV28
d_gene: TRBD1

CDR3aa: CASSVGDRGNQPQHF
CDR3nt: TGTGCCAGCAGTGTGGGAGACAGGGGGAATCAGCCCCAGCATTTT
abundance: -
j_gene: TRBJ1-5
len: 15
v_gene: TRBV6-2/TRBV6-3
d_gene: TRBD1

CDR3aa: CASSSSWTGTNEKLFF
CDR3nt: TGTGCCAGCAGCTCCAGCTGGACTGGAACTAATGAAAAACTGTTTTTT
abundance: -
j_gene: TRBJ1-4
len: 16
v_gene: TRBV5-5
d_gene: -

CDR3aa: CASSWTGGSYEQYF
CDR3nt: TGTGCCAGCTCCTGGACAGGGGGTTCCTACGAGCAGTACTTC
abundance: -
j_gene: TRBJ2-7
len: 14
v_gene: TRBV25-1
d_gene: TRBD1

CDR3aa: CASSELGTGKGEHRGAVF
CDR3nt: TGTGCCAGCAGTGAATTAGGGACAGGAAAGGGCGAACACCGGGGAGCTGTTTTT
abundance: -
j_gene: TRBJ2-2
len: 18
v_gene: TRBV25-1
d_gene: TRBD1

CDR3aa: CASSYSGETGAGELFF
CDR3nt: TGCGCCAGCAGCTATTCGGGGGAGACTGGGGCCGGGGAGCTGTTTTTT
abundance: -
j_gene: TRBJ2-2
len: 16
v_gene: TRBV5-1
d_gene: -

CDR3aa: CASSSPRDRVEGYEQYF
CDR3nt: TGTGCCAGCAGCTCTCCCCGGGACAGGGTTGAGGGCTACGAGCAGTACTTC
abundance: once
j_gene: TRBJ2-7
len: 17
v_gene: TRBV9
d_gene: TRBD1

CDR3aa: CASSDRGRATETQYF
CDR3nt: TGTGCCAGCAGTGATCGCGGGAGGGCCACAGAGACCCAGTACTTC
abundance: -
j_gene: TRBJ2-5
len: 15
v_gene: TRBV25-1
d_gene: TRBD2

CDR3aa: CASSPQGSERGFF
CDR3nt: TGTGCCAGCTCACCCCAGGGATCTGAAAGAGGTTTCTTT
abundance: -
j_gene: TRBJ1-1
len: 13
v_gene: TRBV18
d_gene: -

CDR3aa: CASSTGTGGVETQYF
CDR3nt: TGTGCCAGCAGTACCGGGACAGGGGGCGTGGAGACCCAGTACTTC
abundance: -
j_gene: TRBJ2-5
len: 15
v_gene: TRBV27
d_gene: TRBD1

CDR3aa: CASSSTDTYNEQFF
CDR3nt: TGTGCCAGCAGCTCGACGGACACGTACAATGAGCAGTTCTTC
abundance: few
j_gene: TRBJ2-1
len: 14
v_gene: TRBV7-9
d_gene: -

CDR3aa: CASSLRGRAGETQYF
CDR3nt: TGTGCCAGCAGCTTACGCGGGAGGGCGGGGGAGACCCAGTACTTC
abundance: -
j_gene: TRBJ2-5
len: 15
v_gene: TRBV11-2
d_gene: TRBD2

CDR3aa: CASSSIGLAYEQYF
CDR3nt: TGTGCCAGCAGCTCTATAGGACTTGCCTACGAGCAGTACTTC
abundance: -
j_gene: TRBJ2-7
len: 14
v_gene: TRBV5-6
d_gene: -

CDR3aa: CSVRDRENIQYF
CDR3nt: TGCAGCGTACGGGACAGGGAAAACATTCAGTACTTC
abundance: -
j_gene: TRBJ2-4
len: 12
v_gene: TRBV29-1
d_gene: TRBD1

CDR3aa: CASRANRGEQYF
CDR3nt: TGTGCCAGCAGGGCGAACAGGGGCGAGCAGTACTTC
abundance: few
j_gene: TRBJ2-7
len: 12
v_gene: TRBV5-5
d_gene: TRBD1

CDR3aa: CASSLPGYGYTF
CDR3nt: TGTGCCAGCAGTTTACCAGGATATGGCTACACCTTC
abundance: few
j_gene: TRBJ1-2
len: 12
v_gene: TRBV12-3/TRBV12-4
d_gene: -

CDR3aa: CASSYDRGGGNQPQHF
CDR3nt: TGTGCCAGCAGCTACGACAGGGGAGGAGGCAATCAGCCCCAGCATTTT
abundance: -
j_gene: TRBJ1-5
len: 16
v_gene: TRBV7-9
d_gene: TRBD1

CDR3aa: CASSLLAGEGSVETQYF
CDR3nt: TGTGCCAGCAGTTTACTAGCGGGAGAGGGTAGTGTGGAGACCCAGTACTTC
abundance: -
j_gene: TRBJ2-5
len: 17
v_gene: TRBV27
d_gene: TRBD2

CDR3aa: CASSDSSYEQYF
CDR3nt: TGTGCCAGCAGTGACAGTTCCTACGAGCAGTACTTC
abundance: -
j_gene: TRBJ2-7
len: 12
v_gene: TRBV2
d_gene: -

CDR3aa: CASSLGGGYSYEQYF
CDR3nt: TGTGCCAGCAGCTTAGGGGGGGGGTACTCCTACGAGCAGTACTTC
abundance: -
j_gene: TRBJ2-7
len: 15
v_gene: TRBV7-2
d_gene: TRBD2

CDR3aa: CASSLGTGWAYEQYF
CDR3nt: TGTGCCAGCAGCTTAGGGACAGGGTGGGCCTACGAGCAGTACTTC
abundance: -
j_gene: TRBJ2-7
len: 15
v_gene: TRBV7-9
d_gene: TRBD1

CDR3aa: CASSELTGGLYEQYF
CDR3nt: TGTGCCAGCAGTGAATTGACAGGGGGACTTTACGAGCAGTACTTC
abundance: -
j_gene: TRBJ2-7
len: 15
v_gene: TRBV6-1
d_gene: TRBD1

CDR3aa: CASSPGDRVPGYTF
CDR3nt: TGTGCCAGCAGCCCGGGGGACAGGGTCCCTGGCTACACCTTC
abundance: -
j_gene: TRBJ1-2
len: 14
v_gene: TRBV7-2
d_gene: TRBD1

CDR3aa: CAWSDTRGAFF
CDR3nt: TGTGCCTGGAGTGATACTCGCGGGGCTTTCTTT
abundance: few
j_gene: TRBJ1-1
len: 11
v_gene: TRBV30
d_gene: -

CDR3aa: CASSLGTGSYEQYF
CDR3nt: TGTGCCAGCAGTTTAGGGACAGGGTCCTACGAGCAGTACTTC
abundance: -
j_gene: TRBJ2-7
len: 14
v_gene: TRBV27
d_gene: TRBD1

CDR3aa: CASSFGTLQETQYF
CDR3nt: TGCGCCAGCAGCTTCGGGACACTCCAAGAGACCCAGTACTTC
abundance: -
j_gene: TRBJ2-5
len: 14
v_gene: TRBV5-1
d_gene: -

CDR3aa: CASSGGDYSYEQYF
CDR3nt: TGTGCCAGCAGCGGGGGGGACTACTCCTACGAGCAGTACTTC
abundance: -
j_gene: TRBJ2-7
len: 14
v_gene: TRBV7-9
d_gene: TRBD2

CDR3aa: CASSPRGGGGGQPQHF
CDR3nt: TGTGCCAGCAGTCCCCGAGGGGGGGGCGGGGGTCAGCCCCAGCATTTT
abundance: few
j_gene: TRBJ1-5
len: 16
v_gene: TRBV27
d_gene: -

CDR3aa: CASSLQQGLAGELFF
CDR3nt: TGTGCCAGCAGCTTACAACAGGGTCTCGCCGGGGAGCTGTTTTTT
abundance: -
j_gene: TRBJ2-2
len: 15
v_gene: TRBV5-4
d_gene: -

CDR3aa: CASSLRSQRASYEQYF
CDR3nt: TGTGCCAGCAGCCTCCGGTCCCAGCGTGCCTCCTACGAGCAGTACTTC
abundance: once
j_gene: TRBJ2-7
len: 16
v_gene: TRBV3-1/TRBV3-2
d_gene: -

CDR3aa: CASGDSYYGYTF
CDR3nt: TGTGCCAGCGGCGACAGTTACTATGGCTACACCTTC
abundance: -
j_gene: TRBJ1-2
len: 12
v_gene: TRBV28
d_gene: -

CDR3aa: CASSLSPRPGANVLTF
CDR3nt: TGTGCCAGCAGCTTAAGTCCGAGGCCTGGGGCCAACGTCCTGACTTTC
abundance: -
j_gene: TRBJ2-6
len: 16
v_gene: TRBV7-8
d_gene: -

CDR3aa: CASSSDSPPAYEQYF
CDR3nt: TGCGCCAGCAGCTCGGACAGCCCGCCAGCCTACGAGCAGTACTTC
abundance: -
j_gene: TRBJ2-7
len: 15
v_gene: TRBV5-1
d_gene: -

CDR3aa: CATSDPRTSDETQYF
CDR3nt: TGTGCCACCAGTGATCCCCGGACTAGCGACGAGACCCAGTACTTC
abundance: -
j_gene: TRBJ2-5
len: 15
v_gene: TRBV24-1
d_gene: TRBD2

CDR3aa: CASSAGQGIIGYTF
CDR3nt: TGTGCCAGCAGCGCGGGACAGGGGATCATTGGCTACACCTTC
abundance: -
j_gene: TRBJ1-2
len: 14
v_gene: TRBV9
d_gene: TRBD1

CDR3aa: CASSYSVNEQYF
CDR3nt: TGTGCCAGCAGTTACTCTGTTAACGAGCAGTACTTC
abundance: -
j_gene: TRBJ2-7
len: 12
v_gene: TRBV6-6
d_gene: -

CDR3aa: CASSGTGAGLIYNEQFF
CDR3nt: TGTGCCAGCAGTGGGACAGGGGCCGGCTTAATCTACAATGAGCAGTTCTTC
abundance: once
j_gene: TRBJ2-1
len: 17
v_gene: TRBV27
d_gene: TRBD1

CDR3aa: CASSYSNSGSEQYF
CDR3nt: TGTGCCAGCAGTTACTCGAATAGCGGGAGCGAGCAGTACTTC
abundance: once
j_gene: TRBJ2-7
len: 14
v_gene: TRBV6-5
d_gene: TRBD2

CDR3aa: CASSVGTGNTIYF
CDR3nt: TGTGCCAGCAGCGTAGGGACAGGAAACACCATATATTTT
abundance: once
j_gene: TRBJ1-3
len: 13
v_gene: TRBV9
d_gene: -

CDR3aa: CATSPGEAGELFF
CDR3nt: TGTGCCACCAGCCCGGGGGAGGCCGGGGAGCTGTTTTTT
abundance: many
j_gene: TRBJ2-2
len: 13
v_gene: TRBV24-1
d_gene: -

CDR3aa: CASSYSQPASGQETQYF
CDR3nt: TGTGCCAGCAGTTATTCCCAGCCGGCTAGCGGGCAAGAGACCCAGTACTTC
abundance: -
j_gene: TRBJ2-5
len: 17
v_gene: TRBV6-2/TRBV6-3
d_gene: TRBD2

CDR3aa: CASSSSGRNEQFF
CDR3nt: TGTGCCAGCAGCTCCTCGGGTAGAAATGAGCAGTTCTTC
abundance: -
j_gene: TRBJ2-1
len: 13
v_gene: TRBV13
d_gene: -

CDR3aa: CASSFLAGDYNEQFF
CDR3nt: TGTGCCAGTAGTTTCCTAGCGGGCGATTACAATGAGCAGTTCTTC
abundance: -
j_gene: TRBJ2-1
len: 15
v_gene: TRBV19
d_gene: TRBD2

CDR3aa: CASSAADRNTIYF
CDR3nt: TGCGCCAGCAGCGCGGCCGATCGAAACACCATATATTTT
abundance: -
j_gene: TRBJ1-3
len: 13
v_gene: TRBV5-1
d_gene: -